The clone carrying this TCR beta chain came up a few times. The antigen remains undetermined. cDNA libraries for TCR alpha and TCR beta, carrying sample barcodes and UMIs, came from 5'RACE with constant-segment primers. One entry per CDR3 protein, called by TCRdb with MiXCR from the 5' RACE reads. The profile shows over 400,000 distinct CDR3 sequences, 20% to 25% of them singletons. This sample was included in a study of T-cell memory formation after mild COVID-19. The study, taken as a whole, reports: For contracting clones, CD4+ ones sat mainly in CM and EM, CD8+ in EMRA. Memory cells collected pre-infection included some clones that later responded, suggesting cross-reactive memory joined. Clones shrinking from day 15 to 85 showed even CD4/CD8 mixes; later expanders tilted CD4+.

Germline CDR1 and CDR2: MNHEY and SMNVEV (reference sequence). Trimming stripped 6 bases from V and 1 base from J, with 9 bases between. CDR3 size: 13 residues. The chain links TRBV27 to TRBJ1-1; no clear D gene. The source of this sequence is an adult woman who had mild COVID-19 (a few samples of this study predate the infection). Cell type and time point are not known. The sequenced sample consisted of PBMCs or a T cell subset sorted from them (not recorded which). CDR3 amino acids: CASSTTRNTEAFF. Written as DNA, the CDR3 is TGTGCCAGCAGCACCACAAGGAACACTGAAGCTTTCTTT.